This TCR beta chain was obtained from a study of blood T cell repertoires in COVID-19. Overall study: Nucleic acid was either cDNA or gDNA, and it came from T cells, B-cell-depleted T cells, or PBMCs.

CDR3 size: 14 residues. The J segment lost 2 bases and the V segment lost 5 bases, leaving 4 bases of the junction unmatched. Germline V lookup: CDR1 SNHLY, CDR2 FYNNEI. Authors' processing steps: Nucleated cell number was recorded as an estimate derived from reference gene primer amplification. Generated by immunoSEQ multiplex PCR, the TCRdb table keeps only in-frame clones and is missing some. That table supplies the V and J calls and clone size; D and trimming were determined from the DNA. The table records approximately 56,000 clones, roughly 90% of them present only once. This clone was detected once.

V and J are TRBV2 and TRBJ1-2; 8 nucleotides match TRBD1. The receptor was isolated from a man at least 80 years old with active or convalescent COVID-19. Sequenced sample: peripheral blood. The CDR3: CASSLDRANYGYTF. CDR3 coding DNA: TGTGCCAGCAGTCTGGACAGGGCCAACTATGGCTACACCTTC. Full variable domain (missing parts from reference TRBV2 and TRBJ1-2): EPEVTQTPSHQVTQMGQEVILRCVPISNHLYFYWYRQILGQKVEFLVSFYNNEISEKSEIFDDQFSVERPDGSNFTLKIRSTKLEDSAMYFCASSLDRANYGYTFGSGTRLTVV.